The sequence of this TCR beta chain was determined in a study of CD8+ T cells in alopecia areata. Study-wide background: Those treated were given oral tofacitinib at 5 to 10 mg twice daily. Study-wide findings and caveats: Among patients, TCR sharing was less clear than in mice, a difference possibly due in part to HLA diversity in the patient population.

At least ten counts were recorded for this clone. No antigen is known for it. The sequencing template was cDNA reverse transcribed from extracted RNA. Sequenced by immunoSEQ multiplex PCR; TCRdb stores in-frame clones only, minus some. Of roughly 180,000 clones in the sample, approximately 62% were seen once. Collection of lesional scalp punch biopsies and peripheral blood was performed in alopecia areata patients. The sample was CD4+ T cells sorted from blood, taken at week 0. This sequence was found in a human donor with alopecia areata.

The DNA of the CDR3 is TGCGCCAGCAGCCAAGCCGGGGCCACCGGGGAGCTGTTTTTT. Protein: CASSQAGATGELFF. The rearrangement uses TRBV4-3 and TRBJ2-2; the D gene could be TRBD1 or TRBD2 (5 bases each). Germline assignment: CDR1 LGHNA and CDR2 YSLEER. V was pared by 1 base and J by 4 bases, with 7 bases between. The CDR3 sequence is 14 residues long.